A selection of T cell receptor beta chains follows, all from one sample in a study of cytomegalovirus exposure and HLA in healthy donors. The protocol was immunoSEQ multiplex PCR, while the TCRdb copy is restricted to in-frame clones and leaves out a portion. The sample records about 110,000 clones, around 67% being singletons. Sequencing was done on a sample of PBMCs. These receptor sequences come from a woman aged 40-49 years in good health and CMV-seronegative. Both conserved end residues are part of each CDR3. The D gene is left open where the match is weak. Only part of the rows carry a size: once, few, many, or a class if the clone is expanded.

V gene: TRBV27
D gene: -
clone size: -
J gene: TRBJ2-3
CDR3 DNA: TGTGCCAGCAGCCAAGGGTACGGGGGCACAGATACGCAGTATTTT
CDR3 protein: CASSQGYGGTDTQYF

V gene: TRBV19
D gene: -
clone size: -
J gene: TRBJ1-5
CDR3 DNA: TGTGCCAGTAGTCCCCAGGGAGGAACTAATCAGCCCCAGCATTTT
CDR3 protein: CASSPQGGTNQPQHF

V gene: TRBV18
D gene: TRBD1
clone size: -
J gene: TRBJ2-7
CDR3 DNA: TGTGCCAGCTCAGTGGGACAGGGCCAAACCTACGAGCAGTACTTC
CDR3 protein: CASSVGQGQTYEQYF

V gene: TRBV6-6
D gene: TRBD1
clone size: few
J gene: TRBJ1-4
CDR3 DNA: TGTGCCAGCAGGCCCCCCACAGGGGGCTTAGGTGAAAAACTGTTTTTT
CDR3 protein: CASRPPTGGLGEKLFF

V gene: TRBV13
D gene: -
clone size: -
J gene: TRBJ1-1
CDR3 DNA: TGTGCCAGCAGCCCCTCCCACAGGGCGGGCACTGAAGCTTTCTTT
CDR3 protein: CASSPSHRAGTEAFF

V gene: TRBV28
D gene: -
clone size: -
J gene: TRBJ2-7
CDR3 DNA: TGTGCCAGCGGGCCGCAACAGGGGGGGAGGGAGCAGTACTTC
CDR3 protein: CASGPQQGGREQYF

V gene: TRBV5-8
D gene: -
clone size: medium-sized
J gene: TRBJ1-2
CDR3 DNA: TGTGCCAGCCCGGCCCGGGACACCCCAGCCGAATATGGCTACACCTTC
CDR3 protein: CASPARDTPAEYGYTF

V gene: TRBV9
D gene: TRBD2
clone size: -
J gene: TRBJ2-1
CDR3 DNA: TGTGCCAGCAGCGCCGGGACTAGCGGGACCCACTCCTACAATGAGCAGTTCTTC
CDR3 protein: CASSAGTSGTHSYNEQFF

V gene: TRBV18
D gene: TRBD1
clone size: -
J gene: TRBJ1-1
CDR3 DNA: TGTGCCAGCTCACCAACAGGGGATACTGAAGCTTTCTTT
CDR3 protein: CASSPTGDTEAFF

V gene: TRBV5-5
D gene: TRBD1
clone size: -
J gene: TRBJ2-7
CDR3 DNA: TGTGCCAGCAGCTTGGCTAGGACAGGGGGCTACGAGCAGTACTTC
CDR3 protein: CASSLARTGGYEQYF

V gene: TRBV30
D gene: -
clone size: -
J gene: TRBJ1-5
CDR3 DNA: TGTGCCTGGAGCCTTTCTCTCCAGCAGCCCCAGCATTTT
CDR3 protein: CAWSLSLQQPQHF

V gene: TRBV7-6
D gene: -
clone size: -
J gene: TRBJ1-1
CDR3 DNA: TGTGCCAGCAGCTTACGGCAGGTTTCTGAAGCTTTCTTT
CDR3 protein: CASSLRQVSEAFF

V gene: TRBV6-6
D gene: -
clone size: -
J gene: TRBJ1-6
CDR3 DNA: TGTGCCGGGGCGGGGATGGGTTCACCCCTCCACTTT
CDR3 protein: CAGAGMGSPLHF

V gene: TRBV11-2
D gene: -
clone size: -
J gene: TRBJ1-1
CDR3 DNA: TGTGCCAGCAGCGCATACTCGGGTCGGGGTGAAGCTTTCTTT
CDR3 protein: CASSAYSGRGEAFF

V gene: TRBV12-5
D gene: TRBD1
clone size: -
J gene: TRBJ1-1
CDR3 DNA: TGTGCTAGTGGTTTGAAGACGGCAGGGGGCACTGAAGCTTTCTTT
CDR3 protein: CASGLKTAGGTEAFF